The sequence of this T cell receptor beta chain was determined in a study of beta chain features in type 1 diabetes. The CDR3 loop spans 15 amino acids. The germline V gene has CDR1 LGHNA and CDR2 YSLEER. V was clipped by 4 bases and J by 0 bases, with 7 bases between them. Study findings and constraints: For TCRB rearrangement, an influence of HLA type remained unresolved here. Insertions at VDJ junctions were less frequent in type 1 diabetes patients. These patients also deleted more nucleotides at the same junctions.

The whole isolated RNA underwent reverse transcription, so sequencing captured expressed TCRB transcripts. Here immunoSEQ multiplex PCR was the method, and the copy in TCRdb shows in-frame clones only, minus some. The sample carries 150,000 to 180,000 clones, 11% recorded once. About this clone: What it binds is unknown.

Material for sequencing was central memory CD4+ T cells from blood. This clonotype originated in a man aged 18 to 35 in good health. This rearrangement joins TRBV4-3 to TRBJ2-6; possibly TRBD2 for D (5 bases). CDR3 protein: CASSRGSSGANVLTF. The CDR3 DNA sequence: TGCGCCAGCAGCCGAGGGAGCTCTGGGGCCAACGTCCTGACTTTC.